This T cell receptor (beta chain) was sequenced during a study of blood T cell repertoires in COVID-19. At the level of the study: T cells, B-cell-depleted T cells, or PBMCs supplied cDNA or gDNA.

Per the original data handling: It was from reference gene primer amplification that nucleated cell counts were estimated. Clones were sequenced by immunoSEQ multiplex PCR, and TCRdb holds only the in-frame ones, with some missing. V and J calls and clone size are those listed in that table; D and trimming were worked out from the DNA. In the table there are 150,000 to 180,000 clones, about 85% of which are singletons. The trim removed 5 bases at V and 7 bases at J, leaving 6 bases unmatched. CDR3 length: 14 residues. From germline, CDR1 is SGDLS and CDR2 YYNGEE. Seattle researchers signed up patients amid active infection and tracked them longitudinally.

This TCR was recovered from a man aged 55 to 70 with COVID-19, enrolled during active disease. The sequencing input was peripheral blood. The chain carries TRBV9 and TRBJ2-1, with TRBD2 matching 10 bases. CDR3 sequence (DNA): TGTGCCAGCAGGGGACCTAGCGGGAGTAATGAGCAGTTCTTC. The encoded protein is CASRGPSGSNEQFF.